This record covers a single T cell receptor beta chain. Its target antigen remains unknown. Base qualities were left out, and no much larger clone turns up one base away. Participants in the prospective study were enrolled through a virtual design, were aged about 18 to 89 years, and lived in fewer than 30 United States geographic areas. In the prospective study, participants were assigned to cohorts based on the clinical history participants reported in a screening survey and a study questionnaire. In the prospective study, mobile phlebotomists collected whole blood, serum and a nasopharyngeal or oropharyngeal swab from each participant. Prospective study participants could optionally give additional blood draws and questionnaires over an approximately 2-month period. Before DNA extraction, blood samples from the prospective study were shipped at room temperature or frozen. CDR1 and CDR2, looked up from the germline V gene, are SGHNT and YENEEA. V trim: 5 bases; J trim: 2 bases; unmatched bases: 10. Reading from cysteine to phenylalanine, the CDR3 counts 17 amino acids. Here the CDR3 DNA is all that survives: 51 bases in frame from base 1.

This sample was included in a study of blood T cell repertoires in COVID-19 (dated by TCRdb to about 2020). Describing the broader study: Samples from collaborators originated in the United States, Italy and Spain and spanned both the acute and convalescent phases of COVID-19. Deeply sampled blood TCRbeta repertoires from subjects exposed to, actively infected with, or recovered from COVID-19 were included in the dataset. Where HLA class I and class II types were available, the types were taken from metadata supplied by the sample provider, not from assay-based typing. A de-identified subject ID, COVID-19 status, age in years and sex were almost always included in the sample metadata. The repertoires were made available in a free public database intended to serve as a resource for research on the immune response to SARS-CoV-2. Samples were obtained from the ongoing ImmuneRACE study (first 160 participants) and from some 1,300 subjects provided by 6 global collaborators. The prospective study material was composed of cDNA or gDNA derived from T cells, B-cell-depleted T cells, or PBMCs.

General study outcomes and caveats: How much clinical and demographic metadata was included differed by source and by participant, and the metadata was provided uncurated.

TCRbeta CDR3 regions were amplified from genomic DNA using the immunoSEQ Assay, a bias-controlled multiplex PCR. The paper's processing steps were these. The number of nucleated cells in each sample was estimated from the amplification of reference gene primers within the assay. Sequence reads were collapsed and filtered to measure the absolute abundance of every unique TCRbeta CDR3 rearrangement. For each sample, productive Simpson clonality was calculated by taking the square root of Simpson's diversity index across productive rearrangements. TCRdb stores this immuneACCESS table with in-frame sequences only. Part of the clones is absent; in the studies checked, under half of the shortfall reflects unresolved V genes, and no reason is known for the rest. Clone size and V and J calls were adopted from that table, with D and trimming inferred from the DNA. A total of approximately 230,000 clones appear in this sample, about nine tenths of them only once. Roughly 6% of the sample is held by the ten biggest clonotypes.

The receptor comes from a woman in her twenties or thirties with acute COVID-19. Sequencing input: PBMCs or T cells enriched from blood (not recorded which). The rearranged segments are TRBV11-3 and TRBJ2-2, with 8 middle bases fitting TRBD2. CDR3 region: CASSLVAGMGNTGELFF. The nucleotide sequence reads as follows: TGTGCCAGCAGCCTAGTAGCGGGGATGGGAAACACCGGGGAGCTGTTTTTT.